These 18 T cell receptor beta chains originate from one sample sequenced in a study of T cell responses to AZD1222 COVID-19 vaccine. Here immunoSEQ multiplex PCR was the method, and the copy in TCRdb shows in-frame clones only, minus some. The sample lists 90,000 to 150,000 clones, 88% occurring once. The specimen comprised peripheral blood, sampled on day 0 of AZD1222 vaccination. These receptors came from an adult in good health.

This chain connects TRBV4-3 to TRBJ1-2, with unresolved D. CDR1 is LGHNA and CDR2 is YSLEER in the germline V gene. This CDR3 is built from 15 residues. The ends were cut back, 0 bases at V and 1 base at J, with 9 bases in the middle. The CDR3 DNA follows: TGCGCCAGCAGCCAAGATTGGCCATTTAACTATGGCTACACCTTC. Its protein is CASSQDWPFNYGYTF.

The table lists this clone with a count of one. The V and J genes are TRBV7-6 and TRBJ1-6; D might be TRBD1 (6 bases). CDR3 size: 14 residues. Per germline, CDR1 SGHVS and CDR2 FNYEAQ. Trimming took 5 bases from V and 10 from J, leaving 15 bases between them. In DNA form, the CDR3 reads TGTGCCAGCAGCCCAACAGGGCCCGGGTCACCCCTCCACTTT. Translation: CASSPTGPGSPLHF.

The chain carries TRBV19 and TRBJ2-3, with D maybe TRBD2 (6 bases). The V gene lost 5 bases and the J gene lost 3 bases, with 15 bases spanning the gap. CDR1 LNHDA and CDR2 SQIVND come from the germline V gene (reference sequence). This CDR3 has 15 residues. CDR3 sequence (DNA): TGTGCCAGTAGTCCGCCGGGGGACCTTACAGATACGCAGTATTTT. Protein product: CASSPPGDLTDTQYF.

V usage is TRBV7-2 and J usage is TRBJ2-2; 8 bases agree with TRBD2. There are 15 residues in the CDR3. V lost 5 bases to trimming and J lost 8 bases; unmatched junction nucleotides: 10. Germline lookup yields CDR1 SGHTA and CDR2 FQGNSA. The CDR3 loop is CASSPGGAPRGELFF. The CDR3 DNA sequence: TGTGCCAGCAGCCCCGGGGGGGCGCCTCGGGGGGAGCTGTTTTTT. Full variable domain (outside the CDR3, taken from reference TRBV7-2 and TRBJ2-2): GAGVSQSPSNKVTEKGKDVELRCDPISGHTALYWYRQSLGQGLEFLIYFQGNSAPDKSGLPSDRFSAERTGGSVSTLTIQRTQQEDSAVYLCASSPGGAPRGELFFGEGSRLTVL.

CDR3 sequence (DNA): TGTGCCAGCAGCCCCTCAGGGGGTGGGTATGGCTACACCTTC. This codes for CASSPSGGGYGYTF. The chain uses TRBV9 and TRBJ1-2; 7 bases are a match to TRBD1. Per the germline V gene, CDR1 is SGDLS and CDR2 is YYNGEE. J gave up 5 bases and V 4 bases, and 8 bases lay outside the gene matches. This CDR3 contains 14 residues.

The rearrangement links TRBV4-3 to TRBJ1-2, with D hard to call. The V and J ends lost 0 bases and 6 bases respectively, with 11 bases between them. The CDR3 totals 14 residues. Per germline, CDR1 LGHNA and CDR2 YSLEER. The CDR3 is CASSQEMRSHGYTF. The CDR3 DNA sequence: TGCGCCAGCAGCCAAGAGATGAGAAGCCATGGCTACACCTTC.

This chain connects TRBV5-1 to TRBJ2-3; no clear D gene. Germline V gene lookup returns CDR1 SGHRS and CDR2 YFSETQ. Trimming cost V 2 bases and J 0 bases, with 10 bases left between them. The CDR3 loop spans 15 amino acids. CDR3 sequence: CASSFVYGSTDTQYF. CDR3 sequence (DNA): TGCGCCAGCAGCTTTGTTTACGGGAGCACAGATACGCAGTATTTT.

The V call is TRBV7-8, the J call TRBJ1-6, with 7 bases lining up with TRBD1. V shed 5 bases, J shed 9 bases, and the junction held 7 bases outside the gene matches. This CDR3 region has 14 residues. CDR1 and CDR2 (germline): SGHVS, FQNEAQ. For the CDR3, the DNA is TGTGCCAGCAGCCGAGGGACAGTACGTTCACCCCTCCACTTT. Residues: CASSRGTVRSPLHF.

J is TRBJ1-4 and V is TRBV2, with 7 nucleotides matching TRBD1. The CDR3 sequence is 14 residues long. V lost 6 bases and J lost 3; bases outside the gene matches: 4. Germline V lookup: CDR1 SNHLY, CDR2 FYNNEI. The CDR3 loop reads CASRGDRANEKLFF. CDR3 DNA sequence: TGTGCCAGCAGGGGGGACAGAGCTAATGAAAAACTGTTTTTT. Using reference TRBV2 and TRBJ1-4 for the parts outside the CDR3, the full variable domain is EPEVTQTPSHQVTQMGQEVILRCVPISNHLYFYWYRQILGQKVEFLVSFYNNEISEKSEIFDDQFSVERPDGSNFTLKIRSTKLEDSAMYFCASRGDRANEKLFFGSGTQLSVL.

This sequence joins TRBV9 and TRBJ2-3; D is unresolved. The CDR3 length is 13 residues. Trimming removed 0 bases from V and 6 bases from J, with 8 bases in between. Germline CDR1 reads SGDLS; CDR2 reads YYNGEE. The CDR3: CASSVAVGDTQYF. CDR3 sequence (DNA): TGTGCCAGCAGCGTAGCTGTGGGGGATACGCAGTATTTT.

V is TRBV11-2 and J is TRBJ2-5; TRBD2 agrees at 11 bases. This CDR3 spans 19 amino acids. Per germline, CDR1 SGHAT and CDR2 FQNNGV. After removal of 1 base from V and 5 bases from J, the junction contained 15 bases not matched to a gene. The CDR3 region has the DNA TGTGCCAGCAGCTTAGGTTTCCGACTAGCGGGGAGCAGGCCGGAGACCCAGTACTTC. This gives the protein CASSLGFRLAGSRPETQYF.

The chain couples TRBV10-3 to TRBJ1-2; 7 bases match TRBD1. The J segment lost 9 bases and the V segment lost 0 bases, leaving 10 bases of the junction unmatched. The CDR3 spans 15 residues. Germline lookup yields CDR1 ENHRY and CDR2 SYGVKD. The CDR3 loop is CAISESWEQGNSYTF. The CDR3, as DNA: TGTGCCATCAGTGAGTCCTGGGAACAGGGGAATAGCTACACCTTC.

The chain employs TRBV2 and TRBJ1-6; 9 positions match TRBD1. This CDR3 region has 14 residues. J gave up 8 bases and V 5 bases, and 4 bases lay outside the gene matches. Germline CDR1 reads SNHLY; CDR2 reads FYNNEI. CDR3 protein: CASSRQGDDSPLHF. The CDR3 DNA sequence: TGTGCCAGCAGTAGACAGGGGGACGATTCACCCCTCCACTTT.

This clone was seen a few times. This chain's CDR3 is CASSSRGGLFYEQYF. CDR3 DNA: TGTGCCAGCAGCTCGCGGGGGGGATTGTTCTACGAGCAGTACTTC. The chain uses TRBV5-6 and TRBJ2-7, with 9 bases that match TRBD2. Germline CDR1 SGHDT, CDR2 YYEEEE. The trim removed 3 bases at V and 3 bases at J, leaving 7 bases unmatched. The CDR3 length is 15 residues.

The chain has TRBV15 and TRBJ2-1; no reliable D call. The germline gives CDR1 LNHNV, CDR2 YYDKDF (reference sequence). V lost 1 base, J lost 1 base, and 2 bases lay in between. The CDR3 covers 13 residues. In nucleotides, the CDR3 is TGTGCCACCAGCAGAGTATCCTACAATGAGCAGTTCTTC. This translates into CATSRVSYNEQFF.

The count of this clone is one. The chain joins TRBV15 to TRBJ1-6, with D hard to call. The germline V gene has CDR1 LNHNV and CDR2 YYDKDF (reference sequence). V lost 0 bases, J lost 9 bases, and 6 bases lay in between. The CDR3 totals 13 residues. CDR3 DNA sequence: TGTGCCACCAGCAGAGAGGGGTTTTCACCCCTCCACTTT. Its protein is CATSREGFSPLHF.

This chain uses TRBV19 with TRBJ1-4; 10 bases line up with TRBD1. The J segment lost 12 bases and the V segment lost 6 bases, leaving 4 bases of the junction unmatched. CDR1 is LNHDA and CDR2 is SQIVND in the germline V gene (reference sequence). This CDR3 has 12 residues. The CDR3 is CASRTGTGELFF. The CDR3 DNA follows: TGTGCCAGTAGAACCGGGACAGGGGAACTGTTTTTT.

The DNA of the CDR3 is TGTGCCAGCAGCTTAGATAGGAAGACCCAGTACTTC. It is translated as CASSLDRKTQYF. This sequence joins TRBV7-2 and TRBJ2-5; no firm D call. The V and J ends lost 1 base and 6 bases respectively, with 6 bases between them. This CDR3 has 12 amino acids. CDR1 SGHTA and CDR2 FQGNSA come from the germline V gene.